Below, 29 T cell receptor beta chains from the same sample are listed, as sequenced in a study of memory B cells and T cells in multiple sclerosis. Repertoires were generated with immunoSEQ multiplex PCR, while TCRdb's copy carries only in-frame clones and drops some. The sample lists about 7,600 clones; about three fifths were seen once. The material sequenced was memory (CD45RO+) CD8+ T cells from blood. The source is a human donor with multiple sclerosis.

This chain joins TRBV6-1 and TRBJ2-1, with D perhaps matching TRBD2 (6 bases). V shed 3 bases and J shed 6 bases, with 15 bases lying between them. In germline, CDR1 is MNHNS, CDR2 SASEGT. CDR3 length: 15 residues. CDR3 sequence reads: CASSEVGTLRNEQFF. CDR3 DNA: TGTGCCAGCAGTGAGGTCGGGACTTTACGCAATGAGCAGTTCTTC.

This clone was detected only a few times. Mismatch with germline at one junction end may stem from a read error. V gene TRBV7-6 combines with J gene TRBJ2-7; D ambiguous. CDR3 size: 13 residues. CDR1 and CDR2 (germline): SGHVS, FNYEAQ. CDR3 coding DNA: TGTGCCAGAAGCTTGTGGCATTCCTACGAGCAGTACTTC. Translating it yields CARSLWHSYEQYF.

CDR3 protein: CASSSRDTREAFF. CDR3 nucleotides: TGTGCCAGCAGCTCACGGGACACGCGGGAAGCTTTCTTT. The rearrangement links TRBV7-9 to TRBJ1-1; weak D call: TRBD1 (6 bases). The CDR3 sequence is 13 residues long. V shed 4 bases and J shed 8 bases, with 14 bases lying between them. CDR1 is SEHNR and CDR2 is FQNEAQ in the germline V gene (reference sequence).

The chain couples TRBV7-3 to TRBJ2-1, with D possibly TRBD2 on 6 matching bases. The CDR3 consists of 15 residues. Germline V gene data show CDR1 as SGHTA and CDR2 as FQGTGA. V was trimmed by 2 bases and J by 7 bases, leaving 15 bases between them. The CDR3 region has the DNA TGTGCCAGCAGCTTAGACGGGAGTCTTACGAATGAGCAGTTCTTC. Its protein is CASSLDGSLTNEQFF.

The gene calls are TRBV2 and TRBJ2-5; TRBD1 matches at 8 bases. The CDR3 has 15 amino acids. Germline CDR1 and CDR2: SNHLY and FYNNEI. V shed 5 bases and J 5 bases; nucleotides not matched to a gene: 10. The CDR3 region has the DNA TGTGCCAGCAGTCCCCGAACAGGGGGTCGGGAGACCCAGTACTTC. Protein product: CASSPRTGGRETQYF. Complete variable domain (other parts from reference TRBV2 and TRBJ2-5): EPEVTQTPSHQVTQMGQEVILRCVPISNHLYFYWYRQILGQKVEFLVSFYNNEISEKSEIFDDQFSVERPDGSNFTLKIRSTKLEDSAMYFCASSPRTGGRETQYFGPGTRLLVL.

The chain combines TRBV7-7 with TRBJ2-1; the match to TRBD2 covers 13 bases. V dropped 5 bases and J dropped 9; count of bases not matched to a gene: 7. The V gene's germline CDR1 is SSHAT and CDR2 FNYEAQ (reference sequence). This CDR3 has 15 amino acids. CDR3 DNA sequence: TGTGCCAGCAGCACAACTAGCGGGGGGGCCGCTGAGCAGTTCTTC. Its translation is CASSTTSGGAAEQFF.

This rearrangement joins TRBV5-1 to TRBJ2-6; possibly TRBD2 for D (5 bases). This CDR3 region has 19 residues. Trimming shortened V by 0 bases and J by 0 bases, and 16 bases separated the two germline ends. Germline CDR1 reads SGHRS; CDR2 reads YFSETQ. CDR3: CASSLEEEGSYSGANVLTF. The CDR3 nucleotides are TGCGCCAGCAGCTTGGAGGAGGAAGGCTCCTACTCTGGGGCCAACGTCCTGACTTTC.

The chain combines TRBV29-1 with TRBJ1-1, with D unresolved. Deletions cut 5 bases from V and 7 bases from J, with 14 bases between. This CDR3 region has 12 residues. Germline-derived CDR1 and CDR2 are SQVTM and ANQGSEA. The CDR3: CSVRGGSHEAFF. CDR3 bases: TGCAGCGTTCGTGGAGGGAGCCATGAAGCTTTCTTT.

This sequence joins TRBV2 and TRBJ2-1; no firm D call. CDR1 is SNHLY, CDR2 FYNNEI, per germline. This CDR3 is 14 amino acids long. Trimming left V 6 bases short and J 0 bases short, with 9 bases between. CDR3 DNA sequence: TGTGCCAGCAGGGTACAGAGCTCCTACAATGAGCAGTTCTTC. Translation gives CASRVQSSYNEQFF.

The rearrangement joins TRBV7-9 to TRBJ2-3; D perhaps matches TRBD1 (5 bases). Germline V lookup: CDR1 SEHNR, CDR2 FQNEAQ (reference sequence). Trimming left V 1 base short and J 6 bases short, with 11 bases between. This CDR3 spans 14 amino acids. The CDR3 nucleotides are TGTGCCAGCAGCTTAGAGCAGGGAAGGGATACGCAGTATTTT. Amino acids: CASSLEQGRDTQYF.

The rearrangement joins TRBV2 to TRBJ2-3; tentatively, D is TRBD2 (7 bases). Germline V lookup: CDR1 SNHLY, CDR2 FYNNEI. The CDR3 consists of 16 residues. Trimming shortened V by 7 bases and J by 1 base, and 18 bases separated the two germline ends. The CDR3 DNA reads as TGTGCCAGCATGGCGTCCAGGGGAGGGGGCACAGATACGCAGTATTTT. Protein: CASMASRGGGTDTQYF.

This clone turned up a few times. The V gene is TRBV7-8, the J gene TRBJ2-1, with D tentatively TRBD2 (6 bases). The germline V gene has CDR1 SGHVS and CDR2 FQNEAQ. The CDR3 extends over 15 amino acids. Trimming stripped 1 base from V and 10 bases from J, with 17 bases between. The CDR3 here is CASSLVTGARREQFF. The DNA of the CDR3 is TGTGCCAGCAGCTTAGTAACGGGAGCGCGCAGAGAGCAGTTCTTC.

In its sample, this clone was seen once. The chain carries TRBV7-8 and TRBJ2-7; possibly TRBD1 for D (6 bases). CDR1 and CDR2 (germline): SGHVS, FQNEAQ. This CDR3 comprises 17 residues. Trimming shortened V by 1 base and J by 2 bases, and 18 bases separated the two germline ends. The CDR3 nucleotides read TGTGCCAGCAGCTTAGTCTTTACAGGGTCCTATCCCTACGAGCAGTACTTC. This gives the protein CASSLVFTGSYPYEQYF.

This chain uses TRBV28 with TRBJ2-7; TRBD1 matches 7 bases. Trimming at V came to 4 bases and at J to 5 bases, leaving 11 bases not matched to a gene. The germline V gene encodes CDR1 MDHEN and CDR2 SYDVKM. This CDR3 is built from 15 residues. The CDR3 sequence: CASSSTGDPRNEQYF. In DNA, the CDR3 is TGTGCCAGCAGTTCAACAGGGGATCCTCGGAACGAGCAGTACTTC.

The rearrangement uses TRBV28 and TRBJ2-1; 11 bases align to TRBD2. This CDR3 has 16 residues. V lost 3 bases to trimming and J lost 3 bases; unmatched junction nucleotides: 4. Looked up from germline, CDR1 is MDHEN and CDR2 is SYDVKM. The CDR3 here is CASSFALAGGYNEQFF. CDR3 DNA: TGTGCCAGCAGTTTTGCCCTAGCGGGAGGCTACAATGAGCAGTTCTTC.

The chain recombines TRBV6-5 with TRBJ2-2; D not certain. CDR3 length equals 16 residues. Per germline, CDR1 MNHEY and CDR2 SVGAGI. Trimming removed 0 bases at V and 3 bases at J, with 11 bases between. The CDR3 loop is CASSYSLSYHTGELFF. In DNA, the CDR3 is TGTGCCAGCAGTTACTCGCTATCGTACCACACCGGGGAGCTGTTTTTT.

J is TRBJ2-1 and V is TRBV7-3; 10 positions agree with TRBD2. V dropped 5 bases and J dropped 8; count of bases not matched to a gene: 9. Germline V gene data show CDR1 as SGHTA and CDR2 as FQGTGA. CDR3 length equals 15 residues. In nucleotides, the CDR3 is TGTGCCAGCAGCGGAAGCGGGGGGGCCTGGGATGAGCAGTTCTTC. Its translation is CASSGSGGAWDEQFF. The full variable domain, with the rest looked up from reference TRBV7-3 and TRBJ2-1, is GAGVSQTPSNKVTEKGKYVELRCDPISGHTALYWYRQSLGQGPEFLIYFQGTGAADDSGLPNDRFFAVRPEGSVSTLKIQRTERGDSAVYLCASSGSGGAWDEQFFGPGTRLTVL.

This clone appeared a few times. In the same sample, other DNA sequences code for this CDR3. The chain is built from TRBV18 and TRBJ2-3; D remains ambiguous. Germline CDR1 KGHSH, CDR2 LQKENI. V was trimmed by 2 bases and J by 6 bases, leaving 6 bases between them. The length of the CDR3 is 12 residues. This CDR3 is CASSPAVDTQYF. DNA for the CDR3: TGTGCCAGCTCACCAGCAGTGGATACGCAGTATTTT.

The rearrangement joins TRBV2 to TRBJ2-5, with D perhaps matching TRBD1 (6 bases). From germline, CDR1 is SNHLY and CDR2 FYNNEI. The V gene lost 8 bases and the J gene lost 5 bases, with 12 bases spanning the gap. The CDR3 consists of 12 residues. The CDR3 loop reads CASAGVLETQYF. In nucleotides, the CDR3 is TGTGCCAGCGCAGGGGTTTTGGAGACCCAGTACTTC.

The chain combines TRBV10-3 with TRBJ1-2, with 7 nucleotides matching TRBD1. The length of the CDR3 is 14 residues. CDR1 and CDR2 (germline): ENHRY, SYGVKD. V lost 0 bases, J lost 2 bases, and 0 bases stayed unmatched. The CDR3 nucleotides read TGTGCCATCAGTGAGTCGGGACAGAACTATGGCTACACCTTC. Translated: CAISESGQNYGYTF.

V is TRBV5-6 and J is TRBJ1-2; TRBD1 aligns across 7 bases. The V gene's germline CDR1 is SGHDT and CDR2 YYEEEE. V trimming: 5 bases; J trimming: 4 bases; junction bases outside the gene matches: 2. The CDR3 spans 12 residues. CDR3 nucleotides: TGTGCCAGCAGACAGGGGTCCTATGGCTACACCTTC. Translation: CASRQGSYGYTF.

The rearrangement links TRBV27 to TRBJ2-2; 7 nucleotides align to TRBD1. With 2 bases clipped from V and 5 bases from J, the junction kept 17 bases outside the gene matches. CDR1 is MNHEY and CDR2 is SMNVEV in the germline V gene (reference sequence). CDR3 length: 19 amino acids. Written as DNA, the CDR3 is TGTGCCAGCAGTTTACGGGGACAGCGAGCAGCGACGAGTACCGGGGAGCTGTTTTTT. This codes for CASSLRGQRAATSTGELFF.

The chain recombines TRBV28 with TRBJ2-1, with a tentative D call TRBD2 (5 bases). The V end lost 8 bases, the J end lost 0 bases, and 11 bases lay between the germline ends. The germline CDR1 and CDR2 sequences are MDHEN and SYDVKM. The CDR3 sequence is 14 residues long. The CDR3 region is CASGRSDSYNEQFF. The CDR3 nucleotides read TGTGCCAGCGGACGTAGCGACTCCTACAATGAGCAGTTCTTC.

Here the CDR3 reads CASSDLGWEQYF. The CDR3 DNA is TGTGCCAGCAGTGATCTAGGGTGGGAGCAGTACTTC. V and J are TRBV2 and TRBJ2-5; D is perhaps TRBD2 (5 bases). This CDR3 has 12 residues. Germline CDR1 and CDR2: SNHLY and FYNNEI. Trimming removed 3 bases at V and 11 bases at J, with 13 bases between.

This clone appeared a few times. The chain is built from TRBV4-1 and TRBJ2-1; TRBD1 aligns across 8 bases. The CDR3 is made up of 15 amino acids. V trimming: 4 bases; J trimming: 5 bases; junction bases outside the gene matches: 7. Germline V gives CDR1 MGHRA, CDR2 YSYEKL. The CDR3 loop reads CASSPRQGRDNEQFF. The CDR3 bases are TGCGCCAGCAGCCCCCGACAGGGGCGGGACAATGAGCAGTTCTTC.

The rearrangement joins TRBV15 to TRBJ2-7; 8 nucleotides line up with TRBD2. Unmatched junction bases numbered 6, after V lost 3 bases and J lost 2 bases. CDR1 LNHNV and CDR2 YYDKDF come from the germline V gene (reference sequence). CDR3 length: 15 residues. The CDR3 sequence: CATSSSGTSAYEQYF. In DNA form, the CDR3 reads TGTGCCACCAGCAGCTCCGGGACTAGTGCCTACGAGCAGTACTTC.

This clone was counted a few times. CDR3 DNA sequence: TGTGCCAGCAGCTTGAGCCAGGGGTCTGCTAACTATGGCTACACCTTC. It encodes CASSLSQGSANYGYTF. The J gene is TRBJ1-2, the V gene TRBV7-9; possible D gene TRBD1, 6 bases. This CDR3 has 16 residues. Germline V gives CDR1 SEHNR, CDR2 FQNEAQ (reference sequence). V lost 3 bases, J lost 0 bases, and 14 bases lay in between.

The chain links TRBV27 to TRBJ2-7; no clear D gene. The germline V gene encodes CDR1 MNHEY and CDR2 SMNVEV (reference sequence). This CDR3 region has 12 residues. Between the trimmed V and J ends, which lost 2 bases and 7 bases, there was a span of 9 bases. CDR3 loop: CASSLIGREQYF. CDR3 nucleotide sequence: TGTGCCAGCAGTTTAATTGGTCGGGAGCAGTACTTC.

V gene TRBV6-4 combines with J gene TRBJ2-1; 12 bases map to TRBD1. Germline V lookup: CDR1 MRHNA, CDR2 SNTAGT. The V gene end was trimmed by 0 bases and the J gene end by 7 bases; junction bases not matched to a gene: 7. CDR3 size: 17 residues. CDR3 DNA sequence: TGTGCCAGCAGTGACTCCACCCCGGGACAGGGGGCTAATGAGCAGTTCTTC. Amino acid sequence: CASSDSTPGQGANEQFF.